This T cell receptor (beta chain) is from a study of cytomegalovirus exposure and HLA in healthy donors. Study-level background: HLA-typed donors contributed 65 million to 85 million unique TCRs, which were held in an early data release.

Points on this clone: The antigen is undetermined.

Study results and limitations: In an earlier analysis, in approximately 570 donors, most V segments appeared productive either ~90% or ~30% of the time. Researchers had no immune exposure information except CMV serostatus available.

V gave up 3 bases and J gave up 4 bases; unmatched junction bases: 2. This CDR3 has 13 residues. CDR1 and CDR2 (germline): LNHDA, SQIVND (reference sequence). The PCR had 60 Vbeta and 13 Jbeta primers. Clones were read by immunoSEQ multiplex PCR, and TCRdb kept only the in-frame ones, dropping some. Of 95,000 to 110,000 clones in the sample, about 71% are singletons; the top ten hold under 3.5%. This receptor was identified in a woman aged 50 to 60 in good health and CMV-seronegative. The chain employs TRBV19 and TRBJ1-2, with 7 positions matching TRBD1. Specimen: PBMCs. The CDR3 nucleotides are TGTGCCAGTAGTATGGGGACAGCCTATGGCTACACCTTC. Protein product: CASSMGTAYGYTF.